The 30 T cell receptor beta chains in this list originate from one sample, sequenced in a study of blood T cell repertoires in COVID-19. Produced via immunoSEQ multiplex PCR; TCRdb's table is partial and in-frame only. This sample has about 200,000 clones, with roughly four fifths found just once. Sequences were obtained from PBMCs or T cells enriched from blood (not recorded which). The origin of the receptors is a man aged 35 to 55 who had recovered from COVID-19.

V usage is TRBV7-2 and J usage is TRBJ2-3; the match to TRBD2 covers 14 bases. The germline V gene has CDR1 SGHTA and CDR2 FQGNSA. This CDR3 contains 18 residues. The V and J ends lost 2 bases and 10 bases, in that order; junction bases with no gene match: 14. The CDR3 DNA is TGTGCCAGCAGCTTAAAGACTAGCGGGGGGGCCGGATGGTTTGCGCAGTATTTT. Its translation is CASSLKTSGGAGWFAQYF.

The rearrangement joins TRBV23-1 to TRBJ1-4; D call uncertain. TRBV23-1 is identified as an open reading frame with a role that is uncertain. The CDR3 extends over 17 amino acids. Trimming took 7 bases from V and 4 from J, leaving 22 bases between them. The CDR3, as DNA: TGCGCCAGCATCGAAGGGAGAGAAGGAAGACTTAATGAAAAACTGTTTTTT. Translated, it gives CASIEGREGRLNEKLFF.

This clone was counted a single time. The chain couples TRBV11-3 to TRBJ2-1; no clear D gene. The V end was cut by 0 bases, the J end by 9 bases, with 9 bases between. This CDR3 region has 13 residues. Per germline, CDR1 SGHNT and CDR2 YENEEA. The CDR3 DNA sequence: TGTGCCAGCAGCTTAGACGGGTTAGGTGAGCAGTTCTTC. Encoded protein: CASSLDGLGEQFF.

The chain joins TRBV27 to TRBJ1-4; D gene unclear. Germline CDR1 MNHEY, CDR2 SMNVEV (reference sequence). CDR3 length equals 12 residues. Trimming took 3 bases from V and 5 from J, leaving 4 bases between them. The CDR3 region has the DNA TGTGCCAGCAGTTTCCCAAATGAAAAACTGTTTTTT. The encoded protein is CASSFPNEKLFF.

The chain links TRBV7-9 to TRBJ1-6; possibly TRBD1 for D (5 bases). The CDR3 is made up of 13 amino acids. Trimming left V 3 bases short and J 15 bases short, with 15 bases between. Per germline, CDR1 SEHNR and CDR2 FQNEAQ (reference sequence). CDR3 sequence reads: CASSLAAGSLLHF. The CDR3 DNA reads as TGTGCCAGCAGCTTGGCCGCAGGGTCTCTCCTCCACTTT.

The chain combines TRBV10-3 with TRBJ1-1; D remains ambiguous. The length of the CDR3 is 15 residues. Trimming pared 2 bases from V and 0 bases from J, leaving 10 bases between. The germline V gene encodes CDR1 ENHRY and CDR2 SYGVKD. CDR3 nucleotides: TGTGCCATCAGTGAGGGAGTGGGAGTGAACACTGAAGCTTTCTTT. This translates into CAISEGVGVNTEAFF.

The rearrangement links TRBV28 to TRBJ1-5, with TRBD1 matching over 12 bases. This CDR3 has 17 amino acids. Unmatched junction bases numbered 11, after V lost 5 bases and J lost 6 bases. Germline V CDR1 and CDR2: MDHEN, SYDVKM. DNA of the CDR3: TGTGCCAGCAGTCCGGGACCGGGACAGGGGGCCAGTCAGCCCCAGCATTTT. Translating gives CASSPGPGQGASQPQHF.

The chain uses TRBV6-5 and TRBJ1-5; D is uncertain. CDR1 and CDR2 from the germline V gene are MNHEY and SVGAGI. V lost 5 bases and J lost 6, with 8 bases in between. CDR3 length: 12 residues. Here the CDR3 reads CASSPLSQPQHF. In nucleotides, the CDR3 is TGTGCCAGCAGTCCGCTAAGTCAGCCCCAGCATTTT.

This sequence joins TRBV14 and TRBJ2-7; 9 bases match TRBD1. CDR1 and CDR2 from the germline V gene are SGHDN and FVKESK. Trimming at V came to 4 bases and at J to 4 bases, leaving 5 bases not matched to a gene. This CDR3 spans 14 amino acids. The chain's CDR3 is CASSLVTGGYEQYF. CDR3 DNA: TGTGCCAGCAGCCTAGTGACAGGGGGATACGAGCAGTACTTC.

V and J are TRBV7-9 and TRBJ1-2, with 8 positions matching TRBD1. The CDR3 covers 14 residues. Germline V CDR1 and CDR2: SEHNR, FQNEAQ (reference sequence). Trimming took 5 bases from V and 8 from J; bases not matched to a gene: 10. The CDR3 DNA follows: TGTGCCAGCAGCGGGGGACAGGTTGATTCCGGCTACACCTTC. Its translation is CASSGGQVDSGYTF. The full variable domain, its missing parts supplied by reference TRBV7-9 and TRBJ1-2, is DTGVSQNPRHKITKRGQNVTFRCDPISEHNRLYWYRQTLGQGPEFLTYFQNEAQLEKSRLLSDRFSAERPKGSFSTLEIQRTEQGDSAMYLCASSGGQVDSGYTFGSGTRLTVV.

This clone came up a few times. The chain is built from TRBV6-1 and TRBJ1-1; D ambiguous. The V and J ends lost 2 bases and 3 bases respectively, with 7 bases between them. Germline V gene data show CDR1 as MNHNS and CDR2 as SASEGT. The CDR3 covers 13 residues. In nucleotides, the CDR3 is TGTGCCAGCAGTGAATTTCTTTACACTGAAGCTTTCTTT. Translating gives CASSEFLYTEAFF.

This clone was counted only a few times. The chain uses TRBV7-8 and TRBJ1-5, with D perhaps TRBD1 (6 bases). This CDR3 spans 17 amino acids. V was shortened by 5 bases and J by 4 bases, with 21 bases between the two germline ends. The V gene's germline CDR1 is SGHVS and CDR2 FQNEAQ. The CDR3 reads CASSQVGRGSRNQPQHF. CDR3 nucleotide sequence: TGTGCCAGCAGCCAAGTGGGCAGGGGATCGAGAAATCAGCCCCAGCATTTT. The variable domain in full, completed from reference TRBV7-8 and TRBJ1-5, reads GAGVSQSPRYKVAKRGQDVALRCDPISGHVSLFWYQQALGQGPEFLTYFQNEAQLDKSGLPSDRFFAERPEGSVSTLKIQRTQQEDSAVYLCASSQVGRGSRNQPQHFGDGTRLSIL.

The chain joins TRBV30 to TRBJ2-3; TRBD2 aligns across 13 bases. J was trimmed by 4 bases and V by 2 bases; bases with no gene match: 21. There are 21 residues in the CDR3. From germline, CDR1 is GTSNPN and CDR2 SVGIG (reference sequence). In DNA, the CDR3 is TGTGCCTGGAGTAGGATGGTGAAACTAGCGGGGGGGCCTCCAATTCCAGATACGCAGTATTTT. It yields the protein CAWSRMVKLAGGPPIPDTQYF. The entire variable domain, with the rest obtained from reference TRBV30 and TRBJ2-3, is as follows: SQTIHQWPATLVQPVGSPLSLECTVEGTSNPNLYWYRQAAGRGLQLLFYSVGIGQISSEVPQNLSASRPQDRQFILSSKKLLLSDSGFYLCAWSRMVKLAGGPPIPDTQYFGPGTRLTVL.

This clone has just a few counts. The J gene is TRBJ1-4, the V gene TRBV28, with D hard to call. V gave up 4 bases and J gave up 4 bases, with 13 bases separating them. The CDR3 is 15 amino acids. Germline CDR1 and CDR2: MDHEN and SYDVKM. The CDR3 DNA sequence: TGTGCCAGCAGTTCGGAACGGCCGGGTAATGAAAAACTGTTTTTT. Amino acid sequence: CASSSERPGNEKLFF.

This chain links TRBV5-1 with TRBJ2-3; 7 bases align to TRBD2. The CDR3 loop spans 16 amino acids. J was trimmed by 2 bases and V by 5 bases; bases with no gene match: 11. Germline CDR1 and CDR2: SGHRS and YFSETQ. The CDR3 sequence is CASSLWGAGDTDTQYF. The CDR3 region has the DNA TGCGCCAGCAGTCTCTGGGGCGCGGGGGACACAGATACGCAGTATTTT.

This clone was observed a few times. The rearrangement uses TRBV6-5 and TRBJ2-7, with D possibly matching TRBD2 (5 bases). Germline-derived CDR1 and CDR2 are MNHEY and SVGAGI. Trimming pared 4 bases from V and 2 bases from J, leaving 12 bases between. The CDR3 has 14 amino acids. CDR3 region: CASSLVGATYEQYF. The CDR3, as DNA: TGTGCCAGCAGTTTGGTGGGAGCTACCTACGAGCAGTACTTC.

The rearrangement uses TRBV5-6 and TRBJ1-6; D is possibly TRBD1 (6 bases). The germline V gene has CDR1 SGHDT and CDR2 YYEEEE. V was pared by 2 bases and J by 12 bases, with 15 bases between. The CDR3 extends over 14 amino acids. CDR3 loop: CASSFPGTNEPLHF. The CDR3 DNA reads TGTGCCAGCAGCTTCCCCGGGACAAACGAACCCCTCCACTTT. The full variable domain, rest sourced from reference TRBV5-6 and TRBJ1-6, is DAGVTQSPTHLIKTRGQQVTLRCSPKSGHDTVSWYQQALGQGPQFIFQYYEEEERQRGNFPDRFSGHQFPNYSSELNVNALLLGDSALYLCASSFPGTNEPLHFGNGTRLTVT.

The chain links TRBV7-8 to TRBJ1-1; D ambiguous. Germline CDR1 is SGHVS and CDR2 is FQNEAQ. Trimming took 1 base from V and 8 from J, leaving 5 bases between them. The CDR3 length is 11 residues. CDR3 loop: CASSLGGEAFF. CDR3 coding DNA: TGTGCCAGCAGCTTAGGCGGAGAAGCTTTCTTT.

The V call is TRBV10-3, the J call TRBJ2-1; a possible D gene is TRBD2 (6 bases). This CDR3 is built from 15 residues. Germline loops: CDR1 ENHRY, CDR2 SYGVKD. Trimming stripped 4 bases from V and 1 base from J, with 11 bases between. Written as DNA, the CDR3 is TGTGCCATCAGTGGAGGCGGGAAATCCTACAATGAGCAGTTCTTC. It specifies CAISGGGKSYNEQFF.

The rearrangement links TRBV2 to TRBJ1-6; D perhaps matches TRBD1 (6 bases). Germline V gene data show CDR1 as SNHLY and CDR2 as FYNNEI. The V end was cut by 8 bases, the J end by 11 bases, with 10 bases between. The CDR3 runs 11 residues. Here the CDR3 DNA reads TGTGCCAGCTGGACAGATCCACCCCTCCACTTT. It codes for CASWTDPPLHF.

This chain joins TRBV5-1 and TRBJ2-7; 10 nucleotides align to TRBD1. The CDR3 runs 15 residues. Germline V gene sequence: CDR1 SGHRS, CDR2 YFSETQ. Trimming cost V 4 bases and J 7 bases; bases outside gene matches: 11. CDR3 coding DNA: TGCGCCAGCAGCGACCGGGACAGGGGATTGGGGGAGCAGTACTTC. This translates into CASSDRDRGLGEQYF.

V and J are TRBV27 and TRBJ2-6; 7 bases align to TRBD2. Germline values: CDR1 MNHEY, CDR2 SMNVEV (reference sequence). The CDR3 is made up of 17 amino acids. Trimming took 3 bases from V and 0 from J; bases not matched to a gene: 5. CDR3 sequence reads: CASSLGGASSGANVLTF. The CDR3 bases are TGTGCCAGCAGTTTGGGAGGGGCCTCCTCTGGGGCCAACGTCCTGACTTTC.

The J gene is TRBJ1-4, the V gene TRBV10-3; D not certain. This CDR3 spans 10 amino acids. The V and J ends lost 10 bases and 8 bases respectively, with 8 bases between them. Germline V lookup: CDR1 ENHRY, CDR2 SYGVKD. This chain's CDR3 is CATKHEKLFF. In DNA, the CDR3 is TGTGCCACCAAACACGAAAAACTGTTTTTT.

The genes are TRBV4-3 and TRBJ2-6, with D maybe TRBD1 (6 bases). Germline values: CDR1 LGHNA, CDR2 YSLEER. Trimming stripped 1 base from V and 4 bases from J, with 20 bases between. There are 19 residues in the CDR3. In nucleotides, the CDR3 is TGCGCCAGCAGCCAAGGCGTTGGGACACGGAGGACCGGGGCCAACGTCCTGACTTTC. Encoded protein: CASSQGVGTRRTGANVLTF.

The chain recombines TRBV2 with TRBJ1-4; 8 bases match TRBD1. CDR1 SNHLY and CDR2 FYNNEI come from the germline V gene. CDR3 length equals 14 residues. V was clipped by 5 bases and J by 8 bases; unmatched bases: 7. This CDR3 reads CASSPQGAREKLFF. The DNA for the CDR3 is TGTGCCAGCAGTCCCCAGGGGGCGCGGGAAAAACTGTTTTTT.

The rearrangement uses TRBV6-6 and TRBJ2-5; D ambiguous. The CDR3 contains 15 residues. V was pared by 0 bases and J by 4 bases, with 12 bases between. Germline CDR1 MNHNY, CDR2 SVGAGI (reference sequence). DNA of the CDR3: TGTGCCAGCAGTTACTCGATCGGGTCTGGAGAGACCCAGTACTTC. This codes for CASSYSIGSGETQYF.

This rearrangement joins TRBV6-5 to TRBJ1-2, with D uncertain. The V end lost 2 bases, the J end lost 5 bases, and 9 bases lay between the germline ends. The CDR3 consists of 13 residues. From germline, CDR1 is MNHEY and CDR2 SVGAGI. The CDR3 sequence is CASSYGQVYGYTF. The CDR3 DNA reads as TGTGCCAGCAGTTACGGGCAGGTATATGGCTACACCTTC.

This chain connects TRBV21-1 to TRBJ2-7; the tabulated D call, TRBD2, remains unverified against the DNA. TRBV21-1 is marked as a pseudogene. The CDR3 has 18 amino acids. DNA of the CDR3: TGTGCCAGCAGCGCAAAAGGGCACCGGGCGGGAAGCTCCTACGAGCAGTACTTC. Translated: CASSAKGHRAGSSYEQYF.

The chain combines TRBV5-6 with TRBJ2-6, with D uncertain. This CDR3 spans 18 amino acids. The germline gives CDR1 SGHDT, CDR2 YYEEEE. V lost 2 bases and J 0 bases, leaving 15 bases between the germline ends. CDR3: CASSFPNRLSSGANVLTF. CDR3 sequence (DNA): TGTGCCAGCAGCTTCCCTAACCGCTTGAGCTCTGGGGCCAACGTCCTGACTTTC. The entire variable domain, with the rest obtained from reference TRBV5-6 and TRBJ2-6, is as follows: DAGVTQSPTHLIKTRGQQVTLRCSPKSGHDTVSWYQQALGQGPQFIFQYYEEEERQRGNFPDRFSGHQFPNYSSELNVNALLLGDSALYLCASSFPNRLSSGANVLTFGAGSRLTVL.

This CDR3 is CASSPRQGRGATNEKLFF. In nucleotides, the CDR3 is TGTGCCAGCTCACCCCGCCAGGGGAGGGGTGCAACTAATGAAAAACTGTTTTTT. This chain joins TRBV18 and TRBJ1-4; tentative D call: TRBD1 (6 bases). Trimming left V 3 bases short and J 0 bases short, with 17 bases between. Per germline, CDR1 KGHSH and CDR2 LQKENI. CDR3 length equals 18 residues. Variable domain in full (rest from reference TRBV18 and TRBJ1-4): NAGVMQNPRHLVRRRGQEARLRCSPMKGHSHVYWYRQLPEEGLKFMVYLQKENIIDESGMPKERFSAEFPKEGPSILRIQQVVRGDSAAYFCASSPRQGRGATNEKLFFGSGTQLSVL.